This T cell receptor (beta chain) was identified during a study of molecular identifiers for immune sequencing clone quantification (dated by TCRdb to 2016 to 2019). Regarding the study in general: For a replicate experiment, RNA from around 20,000 or 100,000 naive CD8 T cells was divided into five aliquots, of which four were sequenced. CD8 T cells were used in a methods study to benchmark molecular-identifier clustering-based TCR repertoire sequencing (MIDCIRS) and TCR RNA copy counting.

As for this clonotype: This clone's antigen is unknown. Base quality data are lacking; no much larger clone is found one base away.

Beyond this particular receptor, the publication reports: In CMV-specific effector cells, clones with more than 20 RNA copies contained over 99% of molecules, whereas in naive cells such clones contained under 1% of molecules. When barcode sub-clustering was omitted, TCR diversity was inflated by chimeric consensus sequences, with chimeras reaching as high as 47%. Spiked-in Jurkat TCR RNA equivalent to a single cell was reported to be detectable even among 850,000 to 1,000,000 naive CD8 T cells. Highly expanded clone sizes could be underestimated because identical TCR molecules may share a barcode. Approximately 3.3 recovered TCR RNA copies per cell were obtained by modeling, versus about 9 by digital PCR, implying a capture efficiency of about 30%. Spiked-in Jurkat TCR RNA (roughly 10 copies' worth), which is not part of the donor repertoire, was contained in the naive libraries.

Libraries were built with PCR. This sample was sequenced with a NextSeq 500. Bulk TCR libraries were made following a previously described method, with the TCR primers given in Table S5. Total RNA was purified with the Qiagen AllPrep DNA/RNA kit. Before any analysis, reads coming from multiple sequencing runs of the same library were combined into one pool. The study's own analysis went as follows. Reads were retained only if an exact TCR constant sequence was present, and the retained reads were trimmed to 150 nt and grouped according to their 12-nt molecular barcodes. Reads in each barcode group were sub-clustered using a 15% Levenshtein threshold, and a quality-weighted consensus sequence was built for each RNA molecule. Non-functional sequences were filtered out, along with any lower-count sequence sitting one edit away from another sequence. Barcode sub-clusters with fewer than 20% of the maximum read count were removed, based on fitting two negative binomial distributions. The public reads were quality trimmed at Q25 with fastp and then assembled into clones with MiXCR by TCRdb, keeping productive beta chains. Merged by CDR3 protein, the rows form single entries marked with the most common genes and DNA. These V and J calls derive from TCRdb rather than the authors' analysis. This sample holds approximately 500,000 distinct CDR3 sequences; about a quarter were observed only once. Jointly, the top ten make up 0.7% to 0.9% of the sample.

Libraries of naive CD8 T cells were built from anywhere between about 17,000 and 1,000,000 sorted cells, with 10%, 30% or 50% of the purified RNA used. On a BD FACSAria II, naive CD8 T cells were FACS-sorted as CD8+CD4-CCR7+CD45RA+ and collected into RLT Plus buffer. To test detection sensitivity, Jurkat RNA equal to some 11 TCR copies was added to samples of about 20,000-1,000,000 naive CD8 T cells. Enrichment of CD8 T cells was done with RosetteSep CD8+ T Cell Enrichment Cocktail plus Ficoll-Paque, and ACK red cell lysis came afterward. CDR1 SGHVS and CDR2 FNYEAQ were looked up in the germline V gene. The germline V and J ends show losses of 5 bases and 3 bases respectively, and no gene match explains 9 bases of the junction. Its CDR3 holds 15 amino acids, cysteine through phenylalanine. Of all the DNA, just the CDR3 is kept, 45 bases in frame from base 1.

The TCR was taken from a human donor in good health. Some libraries in this study had Jurkat cell RNA spiked in. Recombination linked TRBV7-6 to TRBJ2-5; 7 middle bases align to TRBD1. Sequenced sample: naive CD8+ T cells from blood, with Jurkat cell RNA spiked in. The cell subset or site label here, explained by the study, means: FACS-sorted CD8+CD4-CCR7+CD45RA+ naive T cells. The nucleotides read TGTGCCAGCAGCCGAACCCCCGGGACAGAAGAGACCCAGTACTTC. This sequence encodes CASSRTPGTEETQYF.